The clone carrying this T cell receptor beta chain was recorded many times. As yet, its antigen is unknown. The CDR3 sequence is 11 residues long. V was pared by 3 bases and J by 7 bases, with 9 bases between. Per the germline V gene, CDR1 is SQVTM and CDR2 is ANQGSEA. This specimen belongs to a study of CD8+CD57+ T cells in acquired aplastic anemia. Genomic DNA constituted the template upon which TCR beta VDJ and CDR3 profiling was performed. TCRdb ran MiXCR on the reads and lists one entry per CDR3 protein. The sample lists roughly 180,000 distinct CDR3 sequences; approximately 48% were seen once. Sequencing was done on patients that had shown CD8+CD57+ cell expansion by flow cytometry. Findings and limits, study-wide: Some 28 CD8+ CDR3 sequences occurred in both the patients and the controls.

This TCR came from a human donor with aplastic anemia. The sequencing sample was made of sorted CD4+, CD8+, or CD8+CD57+ T cells (not recorded which) from PBMCs. The chain has TRBV29-1 and TRBJ1-1; no clear D gene. The CDR3 here is CSVDPGVEAFF. The CDR3 DNA reads TGCAGCGTTGATCCGGGCGTTGAAGCTTTCTTT.